This T cell receptor beta chain emerged from a study of OX40 agonist ivuxolimab in advanced cancers. For context, the study as a whole: The costimulatory receptor OX40 (CD134) was targeted by ivuxolimab, a fully human IgG2 agonistic monoclonal antibody. The paper covers the monotherapy dose-escalation part of the phase I ivuxolimab trial, which included N of about 50 patients. In the dose-escalation cohort, around 80% of patients were male, and the mean age was around 60 years with a range of roughly 23 to 79. Patients were allowed to have had prior anti-PD-1, anti-PD-L1 or anti-CTLA-4 therapy, and 40% of the dose-escalation patients had previously received checkpoint inhibitors. Intravenous ivuxolimab was administered to patients every 2 weeks at six dose levels: 0.01, 0.1, 0.3, 1.5, 3 and 10 mg/kg. The purpose of peripheral TCRbeta sequencing was to test whether ivuxolimab changed TCR sequence diversity and led to clonal T-cell expansion. Among the approximately 50 dose-escalation patients, about 19 had hepatocellular carcinoma, roughly 15 melanoma, 9 renal cell carcinoma and 9 head and neck cancer. Partial responses occurred in three dose-escalation patients: two with cutaneous melanoma and one with hepatocellular carcinoma.

The trial excluded patients who had a history of autoimmune disease or were on systemic immunosuppression. Peripheral blood for TCR sequencing was drawn from every dose cohort at baseline, at cycle 4 day 1 and at cycle 7 day 1. Samples came from an open-label, multicenter, first-in-human phase I dose-escalation trial of ivuxolimab. Adults with locally advanced or metastatic melanoma, renal cell, hepatocellular, or head and neck squamous cell carcinoma were enrolled in the trial. Before TCR sequencing, CD4+ T cells and CD8+ T cells from peripheral blood were sorted into separate populations. Study-wide conclusions, independent of this receptor: In the 0.1-3.0 mg/kg groups, partial responders were among the patients with the lowest normalized peripheral clonal expansion, particularly in CD8+ T cells. The antigen specificity of the clonally expanded peripheral T cells was not determined. At doses from 0.1 to 3.0 mg/kg, clonal expansion was seen in both CD4+ and CD8+ blood T cells between baseline and week 6. After ivuxolimab, CD8+ T cells had more expanded clones than CD4+ T cells on average. Low levels of normalized T-cell clonal expansion were also seen in some nonresponding patients.

Genomic DNA was isolated from the sorted cells so that the TCRbeta CDR3 region could be sequenced. The immunoSEQ Assay was used for sequencing of TCRbeta CDR3 regions. TCRdb obtained this table from immuneACCESS and retained in-frame rearrangements with V and J assigned. These tables miss some clones; where compared with another copy, unresolved V genes account for less than half of the shortfall, and the remainder is unexplained. Recorded for this sample are around 35,000 clones; 78% of them occurred a single time. The ten top clones hold roughly 21% of the sample. There are 15 amino acids in the CDR3, from cysteine to phenylalanine inclusive. Solely the CDR3 DNA is kept, with 45 bases framed from the first base. V was cut back by 0 bases and J by 4 bases, leaving a gap of 12 bases between them. The germline V gene (reference sequence) sets CDR1 to MNHNY and CDR2 to SVGAGI. To note about this clone: Its binding antigen is unknown. No qualities accompany the bases; no much larger clone lies one base away.

Sequencing was performed on CD4+ or CD8+ T cells sorted from blood, taken in a trial of the OX40 agonist ivuxolimab. This receptor was taken from an adult with an advanced solid tumor such as melanoma, head and neck, liver or kidney cancer. The chain uses TRBV6-6 and TRBJ1-1; TRBD1 could be the D gene, as 5 bases match. The CDR3 has the sequence CASSYSPGSGTEAFF. The sequence in DNA is TGTGCCAGCAGTTACTCCCCAGGGTCGGGCACTGAAGCTTTCTTT.